This T cell receptor (beta chain) was identified in a study of tumor-infiltrating lymphocytes in primary liver carcinoma. In its sample, this clonotype was seen once. Its antigen is currently unknown. Making TCR beta cDNA involved around 540 ng total RNA and a constant-region primer. Nested multiplex PCR, run for three rounds with slightly modified ARM-PCR, yielded TCR beta libraries. Both of the initial two PCR rounds ran for about 9 cycles and employed TRBV1-TRBV30 forward primers alongside a C-beta reverse primer. Using its own MiXCR run on the multiplex PCR reads, TCRdb lists one record per CDR3 protein. Here the sample spans 95,000 to 100,000 distinct CDR3 sequences, around 66% being singletons. Overall study results and limits: Tumor-adjacent and tumor-blood pairs showed less overlap than tumor region pairs. A significantly higher top-250-clone fraction was found in tumors than in blood (p = 0.039).

CDR1 is SGHAT, CDR2 FQDESV, per germline (reference sequence). The CDR3 sequence is 12 residues long. From roughly 21-30 mg of unsorted bulk tissue, DNA and RNA were co-extracted together. The study sampled five separate regions from each tumor. Every tumor sample had over 85% viable tumor cells. V and J are TRBV11-1 and TRBJ2-1; D is ambiguous. The sequence was collected from a woman aged 55 to 70 with primary liver carcinoma and hepatitis B virus infection. Sample: liver tumor tissue from sampling region 2. Indicated subset: tumor region T2, inferior pole. CDR3 sequence (DNA): TGTGTCGGCAGCTTAGAACCCCATGAGCAGTTCTTC. It specifies CVGSLEPHEQFF.